Each of the 30 T cell receptor beta chains below was sequenced from the same sample in a study of PD-1 blockade in classical Hodgkin lymphoma. Every patient had relapsed following autologous stem cell transplantation, and cohorts differed in brentuximab vedotin exposure. The table came from immunoSEQ multiplex PCR; TCRdb's copy has only in-frame clones and leaves some out. Of tens of thousands of clones in the sample, approximately 85% are singletons; the top ten hold 32%. Sequenced material: peripheral blood mononuclear cells (PBMCs), taken at baseline. These receptors came from a human donor with classical Hodgkin lymphoma.

The chain joins TRBV11-3 to TRBJ2-2; TRBD2 agrees at 7 bases. The CDR3 runs to 15 residues. The J segment lost 8 bases and the V segment lost 2 bases, leaving 8 bases of the junction unmatched. Germline CDR1 reads SGHNT; CDR2 reads YENEEA. In DNA, the CDR3 is TGTGCCAGCAGCTTACAAGGCGGGGGAAGTGGGGAGCTGTTTTTT. This translates into CASSLQGGGSGELFF.

The chain is built from TRBV19 and TRBJ2-5; TRBD2 matches at 14 bases. Unmatched junction bases numbered 5, after V lost 3 bases and J lost 5 bases. The CDR3 length is 16 residues. The germline V gene encodes CDR1 LNHDA and CDR2 SQIVND (reference sequence). CDR3 sequence (DNA): TGTGCCAGTAGTATCTTGGGACTAGCGGGGGATGAGACCCAGTACTTC. Its translation: CASSILGLAGDETQYF. The full variable domain, with the rest looked up from reference TRBV19 and TRBJ2-5, is DGGITQSPKYLFRKEGQNVTLSCEQNLNHDAMYWYRQDPGQGLRLIYYSQIVNDFQKGDIAEGYSVSREKKESFPLTVTSAQKNPTAFYLCASSILGLAGDETQYFGPGTRLLVL.

In DNA, the CDR3 is TGTGCCAGCAGCTTGGACATAGAAGCTTTCTTT. This codes for CASSLDIEAFF. The chain is built from TRBV5-6 and TRBJ1-1; D uncertain. Germline CDR1 reads SGHDT; CDR2 reads YYEEEE. V lost 0 bases and J lost 8, with 5 bases in between. There are 11 residues in the CDR3.

The chain employs TRBV27 and TRBJ2-7, with 8 bases aligning to TRBD1. The germline gives CDR1 MNHEY, CDR2 SMNVEV (reference sequence). The J segment lost 6 bases and the V segment lost 6 bases, leaving 13 bases of the junction unmatched. The CDR3 contains 15 residues. CDR3 residues: CASRQDRDRIREQYF. Written as DNA, the CDR3 is TGTGCCAGCAGACAGGACCGGGACAGGATCCGCGAGCAGTACTTC.

This clone was seen a handful of times. The V and J genes are TRBV4-3 and TRBJ1-4, with D tentatively TRBD1 (6 bases). Trimming shortened V by 0 bases and J by 7 bases, and 12 bases separated the two germline ends. The CDR3 covers 15 residues. Germline values: CDR1 LGHNA, CDR2 YSLEER. The CDR3 region is CASSQDRGGFEKLFF. In nucleotides, the CDR3 is TGCGCCAGCAGCCAAGACAGGGGCGGGTTTGAAAAACTGTTTTTT.

This sequence joins TRBV5-4 and TRBJ1-6; the D gene is possibly TRBD1 (6 bases). There are 15 residues in the CDR3. Looked up from germline, CDR1 is SGHNT and CDR2 is YYREEE (reference sequence). V lost 4 bases to trimming and J lost 6 bases, with 14 bases between them. The CDR3 loop reads CASSQSGTRNSPLHF. The CDR3 nucleotides are TGTGCCAGCAGCCAATCCGGGACACGTAATTCACCCCTCCACTTT.

The V and J genes are TRBV11-3 and TRBJ1-5; 9 bases agree with TRBD1. Germline V gives CDR1 SGHNT, CDR2 YENEEA. This CDR3 is built from 16 residues. J was trimmed by 5 bases and V by 6 bases; bases with no gene match: 11. CDR3 nucleotides: TGTGCCAGCAGGTCGGGACAGGGAAGCGCTGATCAGCCCCAGCATTTT. The encoded protein is CASRSGQGSADQPQHF. Complete variable domain (other parts from reference TRBV11-3 and TRBJ1-5): EAGVVQSPRYKIIEKKQPVAFWCNPISGHNTLYWYLQNLGQGPELLIRYENEEAVDDSQLPKDRFSAERLKGVDSTLKIQPAELGDSAVYLCASRSGQGSADQPQHFGDGTRLSIL.

The chain carries TRBV5-4 and TRBJ1-2, with 7 bases that match TRBD1. The CDR3 has 14 residues. Looked up from germline, CDR1 is SGHNT and CDR2 is YYREEE (reference sequence). J was trimmed by 4 bases and V by 0 bases; bases with no gene match: 3. DNA for the CDR3: TGTGCCAGCAGCTTGGAGGGGGCGATCTATGGCTACACCTTC. Translating it yields CASSLEGAIYGYTF.

V is TRBV5-1 and J is TRBJ2-4, with D perhaps TRBD2 (6 bases). Per the germline V gene, CDR1 is SGHRS and CDR2 is YFSETQ. Trimming shortened V by 1 base and J by 7 bases, and 15 bases separated the two germline ends. There are 15 residues in the CDR3. The CDR3 DNA reads as TGCGCCAGCAGCTTGCTGGGGGGAGAGCAGAACATTCAGTACTTC. The encoded protein is CASSLLGGEQNIQYF.

The J gene is TRBJ2-1, the V gene TRBV28; tentative D call: TRBD1 (5 bases). Germline values: CDR1 MDHEN, CDR2 SYDVKM. Trimming took off 3 bases at V and 6 bases at J, with 18 bases between the two ends. The CDR3 sequence is 16 residues long. This CDR3 reads CASSLVGAPSLNEQFF. CDR3 DNA: TGTGCCAGCAGTTTGGTTGGGGCCCCCTCTCTCAATGAGCAGTTCTTC.

The chain uses TRBV2 and TRBJ2-2; maybe TRBD2 (5 bases). The V gene lost 8 bases and the J gene lost 2 bases, with 9 bases spanning the gap. Germline CDR1 and CDR2: SNHLY and FYNNEI. The CDR3 has 13 residues. The CDR3 here is CASRGVNTGELFF. The CDR3 region has the DNA TGTGCCAGCCGGGGAGTTAACACCGGGGAGCTGTTTTTT.

This clone turned up a few times. This chain uses TRBV4-2 with TRBJ2-1, with TRBD2 identical over 13 bases. The CDR3 loop spans 16 amino acids. Germline CDR1 LGHNA, CDR2 YNFKEQ. The J segment lost 7 bases and the V segment lost 2 bases, leaving 5 bases of the junction unmatched. CDR3 in DNA: TGTGCCAGCAGCCAACCCACTAGCGGGGGGGGGAATGAGCAGTTCTTC. Protein product: CASSQPTSGGGNEQFF.

The chain recombines TRBV6-5 with TRBJ2-7; D is unclear. This CDR3 region has 11 residues. Germline CDR1 MNHEY, CDR2 SVGAGI. V shed 10 bases and J shed 2 bases, with 9 bases lying between them. The CDR3 DNA follows: TGTGCCACCGCGACCACCTACGAGCAGTACTTC. Protein product: CATATTYEQYF.

About this clone: The junction departs from the called germline gene at one end, perhaps through a read error. The V and J genes are TRBV7-7 and TRBJ2-5, with 8 nucleotides matching TRBD1. This CDR3 is built from 17 residues. In germline, CDR1 is SSHAT, CDR2 FNYEAQ (reference sequence). CDR3: CASSLEGTGPGDETQYF. The CDR3 nucleotides read TGTGCTAGCAGCTTAGAGGGGACAGGTCCCGGGGATGAGACCCAGTACTTC.

This chain links TRBV9 with TRBJ1-3; D not certain. Trimming shortened V by 5 bases and J by 0 bases, and 9 bases separated the two germline ends. Per germline, CDR1 SGDLS and CDR2 YYNGEE. This CDR3 contains 14 residues. The CDR3 nucleotides read TGTGCCAGCAGTGAGATCTCCTCTGGAAACACCATATATTTT. It codes for CASSEISSGNTIYF.

CDR3 region: CASSYAGMNTEAFF. CDR3 nucleotides: TGTGCCAGCAGTTATGCAGGGATGAACACTGAAGCTTTCTTT. This rearrangement joins TRBV6-6 to TRBJ1-1, with D possibly matching TRBD1 (5 bases). This CDR3 has 14 amino acids. V was cut by 3 bases and J by 0 bases, with 8 bases left in between. Per germline, CDR1 MNHNY and CDR2 SVGAGI (reference sequence).

The sample holds a few counts of this clone. The chain has TRBV6-5 and TRBJ1-2; possible D gene TRBD1, 6 bases. CDR3 length: 13 residues. Germline assignment: CDR1 MNHEY and CDR2 SVGAGI. The V end was cut by 2 bases, the J end by 8 bases, with 12 bases between. This chain's CDR3 is CASSYRGGQGYTF. CDR3 DNA: TGTGCCAGCAGTTACCGCGGGGGGCAGGGCTACACCTTC.

The chain employs TRBV5-1 and TRBJ1-6; D ambiguous. V was trimmed by 4 bases and J by 5 bases, leaving 10 bases between them. The CDR3 contains 14 residues. Per the germline V gene, CDR1 is SGHRS and CDR2 is YFSETQ. CDR3 protein: CASSEGGNNSPLHF. Here the CDR3 DNA reads TGCGCCAGCAGCGAGGGAGGGAATAATTCACCCCTCCACTTT.

The chain links TRBV9 to TRBJ1-3; D possibly corresponds to TRBD1 (5 bases). The CDR3 is 17 residues long. Looked up from germline, CDR1 is SGDLS and CDR2 is YYNGEE. V lost 2 bases and J 4 bases, leaving 19 bases between the germline ends. The CDR3 sequence: CASSVLSLGGSGNTIYF. Here the CDR3 DNA reads TGTGCCAGCAGCGTGCTCTCCCTGGGGGGTTCGGGAAACACCATATATTTT.

The gene calls are TRBV19 and TRBJ1-4; 8 nucleotides match TRBD1. The ends lost 5 bases at V and 6 bases at J; junction bases unmatched: 8. Germline lookup yields CDR1 LNHDA and CDR2 SQIVND (reference sequence). The CDR3 has 15 amino acids. CDR3 sequence reads: CASSPRTGSDEKLFF. CDR3 sequence (DNA): TGTGCCAGTAGTCCCCGGACAGGGTCAGATGAAAAACTGTTTTTT.

The chain recombines TRBV2 with TRBJ1-4, with TRBD1 identical over 7 bases. The CDR3 has 14 residues. Trimming took 6 bases from V and 6 from J; bases not matched to a gene: 7. Per germline, CDR1 SNHLY and CDR2 FYNNEI. The CDR3 bases are TGTGCCAGCAGACCCAGACAGGGAGATGAAAAACTGTTTTTT. Protein product: CASRPRQGDEKLFF.

The gene calls are TRBV7-8 and TRBJ2-3, with 8 nucleotides matching TRBD1. The CDR3 covers 20 residues. The V gene end was trimmed by 1 base and the J gene end by 3 bases; junction bases not matched to a gene: 18. Per the germline V gene, CDR1 is SGHVS and CDR2 is FQNEAQ. CDR3 nucleotides: TGTGCCAGCAGCTTAGAAGTCTTGTGGGGACGGACAGGGAGGACAGATACGCAGTATTTT. Its translation: CASSLEVLWGRTGRTDTQYF.

This chain links TRBV10-3 with TRBJ1-1, with no clear D. V dropped 6 bases and J dropped 4 bases, with 6 bases sitting between them. The CDR3 length is 11 residues. The germline V gene has CDR1 ENHRY and CDR2 SYGVKD. CDR3 bases: TGTGCCATCAGCTCACTCACTGAAGCTTTCTTT. Amino acid sequence: CAISSLTEAFF.

This clone was recorded once. J is TRBJ2-2 and V is TRBV29-1, with D maybe TRBD1 (5 bases). Germline V gives CDR1 SQVTM, CDR2 ANQGSEA. There are 12 residues in the CDR3. The ends were cut back, 3 bases at V and 4 bases at J, with 6 bases in the middle. In DNA, the CDR3 is TGCAGCGTTGACAGGGCCACCGGGGAGCTGTTTTTT. Translation: CSVDRATGELFF.

This rearrangement joins TRBV19 to TRBJ1-1; D uncertain. The CDR3 covers 14 residues. The germline CDR1 and CDR2 sequences are LNHDA and SQIVND (reference sequence). Trimming removed 4 bases at V and 1 base at J, with 10 bases between. CDR3 DNA sequence: TGTGCCAGTAGTAACCGGGCGGCGAACACTGAAGCTTTCTTT. It codes for CASSNRAANTEAFF.

The chain couples TRBV5-5 to TRBJ2-3, with 13 bases lining up with TRBD2. Germline V gene lookup returns CDR1 SGHKS and CDR2 YYEKEE (reference sequence). Losses at the gene ends were 3 bases for V and 0 bases for J; bases not matched to a gene: 1. CDR3 length equals 16 residues. Written as DNA, the CDR3 is TGTGCCAGCAGCTCACTAGCGGGGGGGAGCACAGATACGCAGTATTTT. Translating gives CASSSLAGGSTDTQYF.

This chain joins TRBV4-2 and TRBJ2-7; 8 bases are shared with TRBD2. The CDR3 extends over 15 amino acids. The V and J ends lost 3 bases and 3 bases, in that order; junction bases with no gene match: 7. Germline V gives CDR1 LGHNA, CDR2 YNFKEQ. CDR3 region: CASSHPLGGVYEQYF. CDR3 DNA sequence: TGTGCCAGCAGCCACCCTCTCGGGGGGGTCTACGAGCAGTACTTC.

J is TRBJ2-3 and V is TRBV4-1; D is uncertain. This CDR3 comprises 17 residues. The germline V and J ends were trimmed by 0 bases and 0 bases, with 13 bases remaining between them. The germline V gene has CDR1 MGHRA and CDR2 YSYEKL. The CDR3 sequence is CASSQDPDGLSTDTQYF. The CDR3 DNA is TGCGCCAGCAGCCAAGATCCGGACGGCCTTAGCACAGATACGCAGTATTTT.

The chain employs TRBV30 and TRBJ2-7, with D uncertain. The CDR3 covers 13 residues. Trimming removed 5 bases at V and 2 bases at J, with 13 bases between. Germline values: CDR1 GTSNPN, CDR2 SVGIG (reference sequence). The CDR3 nucleotides read TGTGCCTGGGGAACATCCGGTCCCTACGAGCAGTACTTC. As protein: CAWGTSGPYEQYF.

This clone was found once. This chain links TRBV21-1 with TRBJ2-7; the table names TRBD1, a call not compared with the DNA. TRBV21-1 is flagged as a pseudogene. The CDR3 contains 16 residues. Here the CDR3 DNA reads TGTGCCAGCAGCACCCCTCAGGGACAGTCCTCCTACGAGCAGTACTTC. Its protein is CASSTPQGQSSYEQYF.